The 20 T cell receptor beta chains below all came from one sample that was sequenced in a study of PD-1 blockade in mismatch repair-deficient tumors. The method was immunoSEQ multiplex PCR; TCRdb's version includes in-frame clones alone and lacks a portion of them. Of over 60,000 clones listed, around 89% are singletons. The sequencing here drew on peripheral blood, taken 52 weeks after starting pembrolizumab. The receptors originated from an adult with mismatch repair-deficient cancer.

This clone was recorded only once. The V and J genes are TRBV7-2 and TRBJ2-5, with D perhaps matching TRBD2 (6 bases). V was pared by 3 bases and J by 1 base, with 6 bases between. CDR3 length: 13 residues. CDR1 is SGHTA and CDR2 is FQGNSA in the germline V gene. In nucleotides, the CDR3 is TGTGCCAGCAGCTTGGGGGGCCAAGAGACCCAGTACTTC. Protein: CASSLGGQETQYF.

V and J are TRBV28 and TRBJ2-5; no firm D call. Between the trimmed V and J ends, which lost 0 bases and 1 base, there was a span of 6 bases. In germline, CDR1 is MDHEN, CDR2 SYDVKM. The CDR3 length is 14 residues. Here the CDR3 reads CASSLWVSQETQYF. DNA for the CDR3: TGTGCCAGCAGTTTATGGGTCAGCCAAGAGACCCAGTACTTC. The full variable domain, completed using reference TRBV28 and TRBJ2-5, is DVKVTQSSRYLVKRTGEKVFLECVQDMDHENMFWYRQDPGLGLRLIYFSYDVKMKEKGDIPEGYSVSREKKERFSLILESASTNQTSMYLCASSLWVSQETQYFGPGTRLLVL.

The genes are TRBV6-5 and TRBJ2-5; D unresolved. The CDR3 runs to 14 residues. V dropped 0 bases and J dropped 10 bases, with 15 bases sitting between them. Per germline, CDR1 MNHEY and CDR2 SVGAGI. The CDR3 coding sequence is TGTGCCAGCAGTTACTCCGGCCTCCCGTTGGACCAGTACTTC. Its protein product is CASSYSGLPLDQYF.

This sequence joins TRBV7-8 and TRBJ2-2; 7 positions match TRBD1. The V gene's germline CDR1 is SGHVS and CDR2 FQNEAQ. This CDR3 is 16 amino acids long. The V and J ends lost 5 bases and 6 bases, in that order; junction bases with no gene match: 12. The CDR3 loop reads CASSGRGRRLPGELFF. CDR3 DNA sequence: TGTGCCAGCAGCGGTAGGGGGCGCAGACTTCCCGGGGAGCTGTTTTTT.

This chain uses TRBV11-2 with TRBJ2-2; 9 nucleotides match TRBD1. V trimming: 5 bases; J trimming: 5 bases; junction bases outside the gene matches: 3. This CDR3 comprises 14 residues. The V gene's germline CDR1 is SGHAT and CDR2 FQNNGV. The CDR3 DNA is TGTGCCAGCAGCCCCGGGACAGGGACCGGGGAGCTGTTTTTT. It yields the protein CASSPGTGTGELFF.

V gene TRBV7-6 combines with J gene TRBJ2-7; 10 nucleotides match TRBD2. The CDR3 contains 16 residues. V lost 2 bases and J lost 6; bases outside the gene matches: 10. Germline V gives CDR1 SGHVS, CDR2 FNYEAQ. The CDR3 DNA reads TGTGCCAGCAGCTTATTCACGGGACTAGCGAGCGGCGAGCAGTACTTC. Residues: CASSLFTGLASGEQYF.

The chain combines TRBV11-3 with TRBJ2-2, with 13 bases fitting TRBD2. V was clipped by 3 bases and J by 6 bases; unmatched bases: 1. CDR3 length: 15 amino acids. Germline lookup yields CDR1 SGHNT and CDR2 YENEEA. The CDR3 region has the DNA TGTGCCAGCAGCTTGGGACTAGCGGGATCCGGGGAGCTGTTTTTT. This sequence encodes CASSLGLAGSGELFF.

DNA for the CDR3: TGCGCCAGCAGCCAAGGCGGGGATCCCTCCTACGAGCAGTACTTC. It specifies CASSQGGDPSYEQYF. The chain links TRBV4-1 to TRBJ2-7, with D perhaps matching TRBD2 (6 bases). The CDR3 has 15 residues. CDR1 MGHRA and CDR2 YSYEKL come from the germline V gene. The V end lost 1 base, the J end lost 0 bases, and 10 bases lay between the germline ends.

The chain combines TRBV10-2 with TRBJ2-7, with D unclear. The CDR3 has 15 amino acids. CDR1 and CDR2 from the germline V gene are WSHSY and SAAADI. Trimming took 4 bases from V and 3 from J, leaving 16 bases between them. CDR3 nucleotides: TGCGCCAGCAGTGTTTGTTGGCGAATAGTCTACGAGCAGTACTTC. This translates into CASSVCWRIVYEQYF.

The CDR3 DNA sequence: TGTGCCAGCAGCTCCCCAACCTCTGGTGGCGGGAGTTCCTACAATGAGCAGTTCTTC. Translated, it gives CASSSPTSGGGSSYNEQFF. V usage is TRBV7-9 and J usage is TRBJ2-1; 7 bases match TRBD2. Germline V gene data show CDR1 as SEHNR and CDR2 as FQNEAQ (reference sequence). The CDR3 has 19 residues. Trimming took 4 bases from V and 1 from J; bases not matched to a gene: 16.

The chain uses TRBV7-2 and TRBJ1-1; no clear D. CDR3 length: 13 amino acids. Trimming removed 1 base from V and 2 bases from J, with 5 bases in between. The germline CDR1 and CDR2 sequences are SGHTA and FQGNSA. CDR3 nucleotide sequence: TGTGCCAGCAGCTTAGACCGAAACACTGAAGCTTTCTTT. It translates to CASSLDRNTEAFF.

The chain is built from TRBV15 and TRBJ2-3; tentative D call: TRBD2 (6 bases). With 0 bases removed from V and 4 bases from J, the gap between germline ends came to 14 bases. Looked up from germline, CDR1 is LNHNV and CDR2 is YYDKDF (reference sequence). CDR3 length equals 16 residues. The CDR3 DNA is TGTGCCACCAGCAGAGACCCCGGAAGCGGGCCAGATACGCAGTATTTT. It is translated as CATSRDPGSGPDTQYF. Looking up the rest from reference TRBV15 and TRBJ2-3 gives the full variable domain: DAMVIQNPRYQVTQFGKPVTLSCSQTLNHNVMYWYQQKSSQAPKLLFHYYDKDFNNEADTPDNFQSRRPNTSFCFLDIRSPGLGDTAMYLCATSRDPGSGPDTQYFGPGTRLTVL.

This chain uses TRBV15 with TRBJ2-7; no reliable D call. The CDR3 consists of 13 residues. Germline CDR1 LNHNV, CDR2 YYDKDF (reference sequence). Trimming took off 1 base at V and 3 bases at J, with 7 bases between the two ends. CDR3 region: CATSRVIDYEQYF. DNA of the CDR3: TGTGCCACCAGCAGAGTCATAGACTACGAGCAGTACTTC.

The rearrangement uses TRBV21-1 and TRBJ2-1; the tabulated D call, TRBD2, remains unverified against the DNA. TRBV21-1 is a pseudogene locus. CDR3 length: 19 residues. The CDR3 bases are TGTGCCAGCAGCGCTAGGACTAGCGGGTACCAAAGCTCCTACAATGAGCAGTTCTTC. This sequence encodes CASSARTSGYQSSYNEQFF.

The rearrangement links TRBV7-8 to TRBJ2-2; 13 nucleotides agree with TRBD2. J was trimmed by 6 bases and V by 0 bases; bases with no gene match: 4. The germline gives CDR1 SGHVS, CDR2 FQNEAQ. The CDR3 runs 17 residues. In nucleotides, the CDR3 is TGTGCCAGCAGCTTAGCGCGACTAGCGGGAGGATCCGGGGAGCTGTTTTTT. Protein: CASSLARLAGGSGELFF.

The table lists this clone with a few counts. The genes are TRBV5-1 and TRBJ2-7, with D possibly matching TRBD1 (6 bases). Trimming pared 2 bases from V and 2 bases from J, leaving 11 bases between. The CDR3 length is 14 residues. CDR1 is SGHRS, CDR2 YFSETQ, per germline. CDR3 region: CASSFRGGTYEQYF. CDR3 bases: TGCGCCAGCAGCTTCAGGGGTGGGACCTACGAGCAGTACTTC.

The chain recombines TRBV7-6 with TRBJ2-7; D might be TRBD1 (5 bases). This CDR3 has 12 residues. Trimming pared 5 bases from V and 7 bases from J, leaving 12 bases between. Germline-derived CDR1 and CDR2 are SGHVS and FNYEAQ. CDR3 protein: CASSDGGAEQYF. The CDR3 region has the DNA TGTGCCAGCAGCGATGGTGGGGCTGAGCAGTACTTC.

This chain connects TRBV5-6 to TRBJ2-7; TRBD1 aligns across 9 bases. CDR1 is SGHDT and CDR2 is YYEEEE in the germline V gene. CDR3 length equals 16 residues. The V segment lost 3 bases and the J segment 0 bases; nucleotides outside the gene matches: 7. The CDR3 coding sequence is TGTGCCAGCAGCTCGGTCGGACAGGGGACCTCCTACGAGCAGTACTTC. It is translated as CASSSVGQGTSYEQYF.

This clone was seen a single time. The V call is TRBV27, the J call TRBJ1-2; 7 bases align to TRBD1. CDR3 length: 15 amino acids. With 5 bases clipped from V and 0 bases from J, the junction kept 6 bases outside the gene matches. CDR1 is MNHEY, CDR2 SMNVEV, per germline (reference sequence). The DNA of the CDR3 is TGTGCCAGCAGTGCCGGGACAGCTTCTAACTATGGCTACACCTTC. Translating gives CASSAGTASNYGYTF.

The chain employs TRBV7-9 and TRBJ2-1; D is possibly TRBD1 or TRBD2 (5 bases each). The CDR3 runs to 15 residues. From germline, CDR1 is SEHNR and CDR2 FQNEAQ (reference sequence). With 5 bases removed from V and 3 bases from J, the gap between germline ends came to 14 bases. CDR3 residues: CASSPTSRGYNEQFF. The CDR3 DNA follows: TGTGCCAGCAGCCCAACTAGTAGGGGCTACAATGAGCAGTTCTTC.